The rows below give T cell receptor beta chains drawn from one sample of a study of blood T cell repertoires in COVID-19. TCRdb keeps only in-frame clones here, not all; method: immunoSEQ multiplex PCR. The data contain approximately 170,000 clones, about 80% of them singletons. Sequencing was carried out using PBMCs or T cells enriched from blood (not recorded which). The receptors derive from a man aged 45 to 65 who had recovered from COVID-19. The CDR3 runs from the conserved cysteine through the conserved F or W. The D gene is left open where the match is weak. Size values are once, few and many counts, or a class for expanded clones, and some rows have none.

TRBD2	TRBV7-2	TRBJ2-2	NA	CASSFSAQSGGASGELFF
NA	TRBV19	TRBJ2-3	NA	CASSISRARGTDTQYF
TRBD1	TRBV10-3	TRBJ1-5	NA	CAISPRDSHQPQHF
NA	TRBV6-5	TRBJ1-3	NA	CASSPQRNSGNTIYF
NA	TRBV2	TRBJ1-6	NA	CASSELVSGDNSPLHF
TRBD1	TRBV6-2/TRBV6-3	TRBJ1-5	NA	CASSDRAEGNQPQHF
NA	TRBV28	TRBJ2-1	NA	CASSFRGSSYNEQFF
NA	TRBV6-5	TRBJ2-7	NA	CASSYAGAEQYF
TRBD1	TRBV3-1/TRBV3-2	TRBJ2-5	NA	CASSRQGVEQTQYF
NA	TRBV19	TRBJ1-1	NA	CASSGTPNTEAFF
TRBD1	TRBV4-2	TRBJ2-7	once	CASSQDGTGNSYEQYF